Listed below are T cell receptor beta chains from one sample, sequenced in a study of identical twins. TCRdb re-called the 5' RACE reads through MiXCR, storing one row per CDR3 protein. The sample lists 450,000 or so distinct CDR3 sequences, approximately 24% occurring once. These data are also associated with another study on T cells expressing NK-cell markers.

What was sequenced was CD4+ T cells sorted from blood. Receptors originate from a woman between 18 and 29 years old in good health. Both conserved end residues are part of each CDR3. A D gene is named only where the DNA matches it firmly. Size values are once, few and many counts, or a class for expanded clones, and some rows have none.

j_call: TRBJ2-7; d_call: NA; clone_size: NA; v_call: TRBV5-1; cdr3_aa: CASSLAPGSSYEQYF; cdr3_nt: TGCGCCAGCAGCTTGGCGCCAGGCAGCTCCTACGAGCAGTACTTC
j_call: TRBJ1-2; d_call: NA; clone_size: NA; v_call: TRBV7-2; cdr3_aa: CASSLAQGDRGYTF; cdr3_nt: TGTGCCAGCAGCTTAGCGCAGGGTGATAGAGGCTACACCTTC
j_call: TRBJ1-3; d_call: NA; clone_size: few; v_call: TRBV5-1; cdr3_aa: CASSWRTGGNTIYF; cdr3_nt: TGCGCCAGCAGCTGGAGGACGGGAGGAAACACCATATATTTT
j_call: TRBJ2-1; d_call: NA; clone_size: NA; v_call: TRBV9; cdr3_aa: CASSKGGEQFF; cdr3_nt: TGTGCCAGCAGCAAAGGGGGGGAGCAGTTCTTC
j_call: TRBJ1-5; d_call: NA; clone_size: few; v_call: TRBV12-3/TRBV12-4; cdr3_aa: CASSLAPGGANQPQHF; cdr3_nt: TGTGCCAGCAGTTTAGCCCCCGGCGGGGCCAATCAGCCCCAGCATTTT
j_call: TRBJ2-7; d_call: TRBD2; clone_size: NA; v_call: TRBV15; cdr3_aa: CATSRPGAGGREQYF; cdr3_nt: TGTGCCACCAGCAGACCGGGGGCGGGGGGTCGAGAGCAGTACTTC
j_call: TRBJ2-3; d_call: NA; clone_size: few; v_call: TRBV9; cdr3_aa: CASSVDIAASTDTQYF; cdr3_nt: TGTGCCAGCAGCGTAGACATAGCGGCTAGCACAGATACGCAGTATTTT
j_call: TRBJ2-1; d_call: TRBD1; clone_size: NA; v_call: TRBV9; cdr3_aa: CASSVEDRGSYNEQFF; cdr3_nt: TGTGCCAGCAGCGTAGAGGACAGGGGGTCCTACAATGAGCAGTTCTTC
j_call: TRBJ2-1; d_call: NA; clone_size: NA; v_call: TRBV7-9; cdr3_aa: CASSLLGSSYNEQFF; cdr3_nt: TGTGCCAGCAGCTTGCTCGGGAGCTCCTACAATGAGCAGTTCTTC
j_call: TRBJ2-2; d_call: TRBD2; clone_size: NA; v_call: TRBV5-1; cdr3_aa: CASSLRSGGPNTGELFF; cdr3_nt: TGCGCCAGCAGCTTGCGATCGGGGGGGCCGAACACCGGGGAGCTGTTTTTT
j_call: TRBJ2-5; d_call: TRBD2; clone_size: NA; v_call: TRBV5-1; cdr3_aa: CASSLLSSGRAAQETQYF; cdr3_nt: TGCGCCAGCAGCTTGTTGAGTAGCGGGAGGGCTGCCCAAGAGACCCAGTACTTC
j_call: TRBJ1-2; d_call: NA; clone_size: NA; v_call: TRBV12-5; cdr3_aa: CASGRFGYTF; cdr3_nt: TGTGCTAGTGGCCGCTTTGGCTACACCTTC
j_call: TRBJ2-4; d_call: TRBD1; clone_size: NA; v_call: TRBV6-1; cdr3_aa: CASSRGQGERKNIQYF; cdr3_nt: TGTGCCAGCAGCCGGGGACAGGGGGAAAGAAAAAACATTCAGTACTTC
j_call: TRBJ2-7; d_call: TRBD2; clone_size: few; v_call: TRBV7-9; cdr3_aa: CASSLVSSGLYEQYF; cdr3_nt: TGTGCCAGCAGCTTAGTGTCTAGCGGCCTCTACGAGCAGTACTTC
j_call: TRBJ2-7; d_call: NA; clone_size: few; v_call: TRBV7-2; cdr3_aa: CASSSTRRSSYEQYF; cdr3_nt: TGTGCCAGCAGCTCAACCCGAAGGAGCTCCTACGAGCAGTACTTC
j_call: TRBJ1-2; d_call: NA; clone_size: NA; v_call: TRBV12-3/TRBV12-4; cdr3_aa: CASSTAWGQGNYGYTF; cdr3_nt: TGTGCCAGCAGTACGGCGTGGGGGCAAGGTAACTATGGCTACACCTTC
j_call: TRBJ2-1; d_call: NA; clone_size: NA; v_call: TRBV19; cdr3_aa: CASSILGTYEQFF; cdr3_nt: TGTGCCAGTAGTATCCTCGGGACATATGAGCAGTTCTTC
j_call: TRBJ2-2; d_call: NA; clone_size: few; v_call: TRBV10-1; cdr3_aa: CASRAGPTGELFF; cdr3_nt: TGCGCCAGCAGGGCCGGCCCCACCGGGGAGCTGTTTTTT
j_call: TRBJ2-3; d_call: NA; clone_size: NA; v_call: TRBV5-1; cdr3_aa: CASSLGTSVESDTQYF; cdr3_nt: TGCGCCAGCAGCTTGGGGACCAGCGTTGAATCAGATACGCAGTATTTT
j_call: TRBJ1-2; d_call: TRBD1; clone_size: NA; v_call: TRBV20-1; cdr3_aa: CSGAGTGGERTAGYTF; cdr3_nt: TGCAGTGGGGCGGGGACAGGCGGGGAACGAACTGCTGGCTACACCTTC
j_call: TRBJ1-4; d_call: NA; clone_size: few; v_call: TRBV10-3; cdr3_aa: CAISETAWPEKLFF; cdr3_nt: TGTGCCATCAGTGAGACGGCCTGGCCAGAAAAACTGTTTTTT
j_call: TRBJ2-3; d_call: TRBD2; clone_size: few; v_call: TRBV2; cdr3_aa: CASKPLLAGPADTQYF; cdr3_nt: TGTGCCAGCAAGCCCCTGCTAGCGGGCCCGGCAGATACGCAGTATTTT
j_call: TRBJ2-3; d_call: NA; clone_size: NA; v_call: TRBV5-1; cdr3_aa: CASRGFRGSTDTQYF; cdr3_nt: TGCGCCAGCAGGGGGTTTAGGGGGAGCACAGATACGCAGTATTTT
j_call: TRBJ2-1; d_call: NA; clone_size: NA; v_call: TRBV12-3/TRBV12-4; cdr3_aa: CASSPVARYNEQFF; cdr3_nt: TGTGCCAGCAGTCCAGTCGCTAGGTACAATGAGCAGTTCTTC
j_call: TRBJ2-1; d_call: TRBD2; clone_size: NA; v_call: TRBV5-6; cdr3_aa: CASSAGLVNEQFF; cdr3_nt: TGTGCCAGCAGCGCGGGACTAGTGAATGAGCAGTTCTTC
j_call: TRBJ2-3; d_call: TRBD1; clone_size: NA; v_call: TRBV5-5; cdr3_aa: CASSYRGPGDTQYF; cdr3_nt: TGTGCCAGCAGCTACAGGGGGCCAGGAGATACGCAGTATTTT
j_call: TRBJ1-2; d_call: NA; clone_size: NA; v_call: TRBV6-2/TRBV6-3; cdr3_aa: CASSYRDNYGYTF; cdr3_nt: TGTGCCAGCAGTTATAGGGACAACTATGGCTACACCTTC
j_call: TRBJ1-1; d_call: NA; clone_size: many; v_call: TRBV2; cdr3_aa: CASSSTGRNTEAFF; cdr3_nt: TGTGCCAGCAGTTCTACAGGGCGCAACACTGAAGCTTTCTTT
j_call: TRBJ1-1; d_call: NA; clone_size: NA; v_call: TRBV5-1; cdr3_aa: CASSFGTANTEAFF; cdr3_nt: TGCGCCAGCAGCTTCGGGACTGCAAACACTGAAGCTTTCTTT
j_call: TRBJ2-4; d_call: NA; clone_size: few; v_call: TRBV29-1; cdr3_aa: CSVREADIQYF; cdr3_nt: TGCAGCGTCAGGGAAGCAGACATTCAGTACTTC
j_call: TRBJ2-7; d_call: NA; clone_size: NA; v_call: TRBV21-1; cdr3_aa: CASRNKAGQGHEQYF; cdr3_nt: TGTGCCAGCAGGAATAAAGCGGGACAGGGGCACGAGCAGTACTTC
j_call: TRBJ2-1; d_call: NA; clone_size: NA; v_call: TRBV5-1; cdr3_aa: CASSSQAASYNEQFF; cdr3_nt: TGCGCCAGCAGCTCCCAAGCGGCCTCCTACAATGAGCAGTTCTTC
j_call: TRBJ2-1; d_call: NA; clone_size: few; v_call: TRBV24-1; cdr3_aa: CATSESTNEQFF; cdr3_nt: TGTGCCACCAGTGAGAGCACCAATGAGCAGTTCTTC
j_call: TRBJ2-3; d_call: NA; clone_size: once; v_call: TRBV12-3/TRBV12-4; cdr3_aa: CASKGLASTDTQYF; cdr3_nt: TGTGCCTCGAAGGGCCTGGCGAGCACAGATACGCAGTATTTT
j_call: TRBJ1-5; d_call: TRBD1; clone_size: few; v_call: TRBV20-1; cdr3_aa: CSARPTGGNQPQHF; cdr3_nt: TGCAGTGCTAGACCGACAGGGGGCAATCAGCCCCAGCATTTT
j_call: TRBJ2-7; d_call: NA; clone_size: few; v_call: TRBV7-2; cdr3_aa: CASSFNKNSYEQYF; cdr3_nt: TGTGCCAGCAGCTTCAATAAAAACTCCTACGAGCAGTACTTC
j_call: TRBJ1-1; d_call: TRBD1; clone_size: NA; v_call: TRBV27; cdr3_aa: CASSGLTGVNTEAFF; cdr3_nt: TGTGCCAGCAGTGGCCTGACAGGGGTGAACACTGAAGCTTTCTTT
j_call: TRBJ1-1; d_call: NA; clone_size: NA; v_call: TRBV20-1; cdr3_aa: CSAGLSGTLVGAFF; cdr3_nt: TGCAGTGCTGGTCTTTCCGGGACTCTGGTTGGGGCTTTCTTT
j_call: TRBJ2-5; d_call: NA; clone_size: few; v_call: TRBV9; cdr3_aa: CASSPRAHLQETQYF; cdr3_nt: TGTGCCAGCAGCCCGCGGGCCCACCTCCAAGAGACCCAGTACTTC
j_call: TRBJ2-5; d_call: NA; clone_size: NA; v_call: TRBV29-1; cdr3_aa: CSVEDRREVGGQYF; cdr3_nt: TGCAGCGTTGAAGATCGAAGGGAGGTGGGGGGCCAGTACTTC
j_call: TRBJ2-2; d_call: TRBD2; clone_size: NA; v_call: TRBV5-1; cdr3_aa: CASSRPGLAMTGELFF; cdr3_nt: TGCGCCAGCAGCCGCCCGGGACTAGCAATGACCGGGGAGCTGTTTTTT
j_call: TRBJ2-7; d_call: NA; clone_size: few; v_call: TRBV5-1; cdr3_aa: CASSLVIGSGEQYF; cdr3_nt: TGCGCCAGCAGCTTGGTCATCGGGTCCGGGGAGCAGTACTTC